This T cell receptor (beta chain) originates from a study of PD-L1 blockade in urothelial cancer. Trimming cost V 3 bases and J 3 bases, with 11 bases left between them. The CDR3 has 15 amino acids. Per germline, CDR1 LNHDA and CDR2 SQIVND (reference sequence). The table came from immunoSEQ multiplex PCR; TCRdb's copy has only in-frame clones and leaves some out. The repertoire includes about 82,000 clones, more than 85% of them detected once, and roughly 9.4% sits in the top ten. The chain has TRBV19 and TRBJ1-4; D is uncertain. The sample consisted of PBMCs, taken around atezolizumab (anti-PD-L1) treatment. The receptor's source is a man aged 60-69 years with urothelial cancer. CDR3 coding DNA: TGTGCCAGTAGTATGTTGCCGACATCTAATGAAAAACTGTTTTTT. It translates to CASSMLPTSNEKLFF.